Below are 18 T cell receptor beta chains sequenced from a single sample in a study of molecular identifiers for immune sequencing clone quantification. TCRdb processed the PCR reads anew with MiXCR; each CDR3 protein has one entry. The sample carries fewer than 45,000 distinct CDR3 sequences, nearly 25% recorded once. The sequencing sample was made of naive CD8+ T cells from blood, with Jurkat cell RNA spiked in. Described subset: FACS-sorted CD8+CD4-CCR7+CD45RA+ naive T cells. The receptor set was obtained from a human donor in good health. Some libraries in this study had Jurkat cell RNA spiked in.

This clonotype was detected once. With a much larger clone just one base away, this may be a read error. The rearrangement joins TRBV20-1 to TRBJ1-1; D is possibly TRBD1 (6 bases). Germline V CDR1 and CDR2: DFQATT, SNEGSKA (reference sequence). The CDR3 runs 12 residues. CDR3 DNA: TGCGGTGCTAGAAGTGACAGGCTTGAAGCTTTCTTT. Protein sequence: CGARSDRLEAFF.

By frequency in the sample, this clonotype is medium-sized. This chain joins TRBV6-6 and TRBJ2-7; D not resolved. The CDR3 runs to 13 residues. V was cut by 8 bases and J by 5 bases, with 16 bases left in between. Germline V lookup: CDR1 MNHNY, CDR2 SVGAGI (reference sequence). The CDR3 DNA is TGTGCCAGCCTTGAAACCCCGTCCCACGAGCAGTACTTC. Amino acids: CASLETPSHEQYF.

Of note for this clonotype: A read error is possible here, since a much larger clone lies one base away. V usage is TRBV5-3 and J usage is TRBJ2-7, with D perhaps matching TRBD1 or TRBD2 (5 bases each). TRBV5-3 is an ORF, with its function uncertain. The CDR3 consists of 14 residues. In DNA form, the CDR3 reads TGTCCCAGCAGCACAGGACTGGGGTCCTACGAGCAGTACTTC. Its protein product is CPSSTGLGSYEQYF.

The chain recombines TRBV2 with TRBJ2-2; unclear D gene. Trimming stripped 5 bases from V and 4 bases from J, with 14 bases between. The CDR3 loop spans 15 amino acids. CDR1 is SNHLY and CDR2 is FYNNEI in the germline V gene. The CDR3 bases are TGTGCCAGCAGTCCGGGTCAGGCGGTCACCGGGGAGCTGTTTTTT. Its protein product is CASSPGQAVTGELFF.

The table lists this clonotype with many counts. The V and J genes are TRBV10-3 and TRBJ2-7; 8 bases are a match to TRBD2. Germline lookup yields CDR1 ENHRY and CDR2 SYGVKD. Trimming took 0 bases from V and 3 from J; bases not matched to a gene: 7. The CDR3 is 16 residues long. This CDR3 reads CAISESGGTSGYEQYF. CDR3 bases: TGTGCCATCAGTGAGTCGGGCGGGACTAGTGGCTACGAGCAGTACTTC.

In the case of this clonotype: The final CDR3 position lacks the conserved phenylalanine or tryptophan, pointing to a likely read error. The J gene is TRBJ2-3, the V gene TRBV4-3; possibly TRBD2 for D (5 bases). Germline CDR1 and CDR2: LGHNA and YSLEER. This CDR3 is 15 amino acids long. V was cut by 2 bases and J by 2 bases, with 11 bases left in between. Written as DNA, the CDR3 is TGCGCCAGCAGCCAAAGTCGGGGTTCCACAGATACGCAGTATTAT. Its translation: CASSQSRGSTDTQYY.

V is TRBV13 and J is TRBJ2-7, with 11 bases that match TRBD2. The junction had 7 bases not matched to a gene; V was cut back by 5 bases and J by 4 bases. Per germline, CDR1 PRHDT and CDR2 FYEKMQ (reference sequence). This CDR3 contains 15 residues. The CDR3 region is CASSKGTSGAYEQYF. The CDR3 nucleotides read TGTGCCAGCAGCAAGGGGACTAGCGGAGCTTACGAGCAGTACTTC.

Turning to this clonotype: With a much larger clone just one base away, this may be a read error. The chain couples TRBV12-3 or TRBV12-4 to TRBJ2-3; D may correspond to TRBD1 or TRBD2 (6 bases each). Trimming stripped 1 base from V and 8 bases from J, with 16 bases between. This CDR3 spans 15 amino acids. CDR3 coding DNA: TGTGCCAGCAGTTTAGAGGCGGGACATGGGGGTACGCAGTATTTT. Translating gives CASSLEAGHGGTQYF.

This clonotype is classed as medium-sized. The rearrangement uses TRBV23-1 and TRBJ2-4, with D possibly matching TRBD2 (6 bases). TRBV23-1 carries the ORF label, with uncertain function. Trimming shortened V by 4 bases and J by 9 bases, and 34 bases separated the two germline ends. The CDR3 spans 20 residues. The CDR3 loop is CASSLRRGRLAIIQKVIQYF. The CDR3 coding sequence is TGCGCCAGCAGTCTTAGGAGGGGCCGTTTAGCCATTATCCAAAAAGTCATTCAGTACTTC.

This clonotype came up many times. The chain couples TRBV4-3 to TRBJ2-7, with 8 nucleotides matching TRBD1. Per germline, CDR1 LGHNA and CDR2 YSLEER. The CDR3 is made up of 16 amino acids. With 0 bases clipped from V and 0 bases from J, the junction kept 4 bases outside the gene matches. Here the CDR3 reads CASSQDWTGSSYEQYF. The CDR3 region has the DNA TGCGCCAGCAGCCAAGACTGGACAGGGAGCTCCTACGAGCAGTACTTC.

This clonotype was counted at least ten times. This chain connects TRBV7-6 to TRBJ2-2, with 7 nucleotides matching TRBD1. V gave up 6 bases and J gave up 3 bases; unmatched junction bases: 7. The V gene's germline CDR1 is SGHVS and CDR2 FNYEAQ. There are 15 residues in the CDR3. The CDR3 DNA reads TGTGCCAGCAGTTCACCGGGACAGCACACCGGGGAGCTGTTTTTT. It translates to CASSSPGQHTGELFF.

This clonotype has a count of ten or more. CDR3 nucleotides: TGTGCCAGCAGCCCACCCGAGGTCGGGGAGCTGTTTTTT. Encoded protein: CASSPPEVGELFF. The chain has TRBV11-2 and TRBJ2-2; D gene unclear. Germline-derived CDR1 and CDR2 are SGHAT and FQNNGV. Trimming stripped 5 bases from V and 7 bases from J, with 11 bases between. This CDR3 region has 13 residues.

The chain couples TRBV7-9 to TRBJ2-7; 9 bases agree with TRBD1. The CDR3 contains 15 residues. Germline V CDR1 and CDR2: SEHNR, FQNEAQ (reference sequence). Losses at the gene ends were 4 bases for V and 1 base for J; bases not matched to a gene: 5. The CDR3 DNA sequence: TGTGCCAGCAGCTCCGGAGGACAGGGGTCCTACGAGCAGTACTTC. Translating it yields CASSSGGQGSYEQYF.

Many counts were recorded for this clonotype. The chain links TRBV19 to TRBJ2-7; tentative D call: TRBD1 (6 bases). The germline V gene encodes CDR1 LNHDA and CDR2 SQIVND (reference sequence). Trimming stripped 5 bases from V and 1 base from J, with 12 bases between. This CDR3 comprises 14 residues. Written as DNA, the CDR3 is TGTGCCAGTAGTGCCCAGGGGTATTCCTACGAGCAGTACTTC. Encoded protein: CASSAQGYSYEQYF.

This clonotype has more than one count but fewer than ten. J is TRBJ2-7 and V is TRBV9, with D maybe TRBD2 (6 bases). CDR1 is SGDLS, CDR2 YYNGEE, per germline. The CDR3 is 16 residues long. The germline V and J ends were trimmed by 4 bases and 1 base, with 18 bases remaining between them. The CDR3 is CASSPRGGVGSYEQYF. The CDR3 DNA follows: TGTGCCAGCAGCCCCCGAGGAGGGGTAGGGTCCTACGAGCAGTACTTC.

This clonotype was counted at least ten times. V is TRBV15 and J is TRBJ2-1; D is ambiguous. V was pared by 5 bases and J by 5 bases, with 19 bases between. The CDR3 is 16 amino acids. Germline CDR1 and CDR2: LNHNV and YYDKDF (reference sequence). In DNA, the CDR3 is TGTGCCACCAGCGGTACGGGCCACACACTGGACAATGAGCAGTTCTTC. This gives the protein CATSGTGHTLDNEQFF.

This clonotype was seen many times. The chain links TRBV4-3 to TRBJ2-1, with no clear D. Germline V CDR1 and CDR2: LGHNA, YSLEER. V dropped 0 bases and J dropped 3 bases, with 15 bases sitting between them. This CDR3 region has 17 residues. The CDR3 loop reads CASSQEIPTRNYNEQFF. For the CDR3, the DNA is TGCGCCAGCAGCCAAGAGATCCCCACCCGCAACTACAATGAGCAGTTCTTC.

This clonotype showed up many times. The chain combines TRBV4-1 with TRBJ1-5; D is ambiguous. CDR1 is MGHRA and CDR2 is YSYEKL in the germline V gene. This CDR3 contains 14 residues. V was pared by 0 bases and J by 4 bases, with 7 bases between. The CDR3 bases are TGCGCCAGCAGCCAAGATTTGGGAAATCAGCCCCAGCATTTT. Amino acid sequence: CASSQDLGNQPQHF.